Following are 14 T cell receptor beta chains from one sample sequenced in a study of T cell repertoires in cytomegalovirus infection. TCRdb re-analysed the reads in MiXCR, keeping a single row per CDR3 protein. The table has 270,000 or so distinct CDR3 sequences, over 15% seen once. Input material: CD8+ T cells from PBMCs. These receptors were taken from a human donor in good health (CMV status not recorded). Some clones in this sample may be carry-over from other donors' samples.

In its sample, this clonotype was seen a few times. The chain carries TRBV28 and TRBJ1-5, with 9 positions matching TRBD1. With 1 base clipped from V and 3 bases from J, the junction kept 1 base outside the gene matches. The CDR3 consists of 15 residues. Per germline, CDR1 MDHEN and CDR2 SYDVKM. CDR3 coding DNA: TGTGCCAGCAGTTTATACAGGGGGCTCAATCAGCCCCAGCATTTT. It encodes CASSLYRGLNQPQHF.

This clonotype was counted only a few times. For the CDR3, the DNA is TGTGCCAGCAGGGCGATTTGGGGCGGGGGGCGCCAAGAGACCCAGTACTTC. This codes for CASRAIWGGGRQETQYF. This chain connects TRBV27 to TRBJ2-5; TRBD2 matches 8 bases. This CDR3 is 17 amino acids long. Germline V gives CDR1 MNHEY, CDR2 SMNVEV (reference sequence). The ends lost 6 bases at V and 1 base at J; junction bases unmatched: 13.

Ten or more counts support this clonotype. The CDR3 loop is CASRASETDTQYF. As DNA, the CDR3 is TGTGCCAGCAGAGCAAGCGAGACAGATACGCAGTATTTT. The chain has TRBV12-3 or TRBV12-4 and TRBJ2-3, with D unresolved. With 6 bases removed from V and 3 bases from J, the gap between germline ends came to 10 bases. This CDR3 is built from 13 residues.

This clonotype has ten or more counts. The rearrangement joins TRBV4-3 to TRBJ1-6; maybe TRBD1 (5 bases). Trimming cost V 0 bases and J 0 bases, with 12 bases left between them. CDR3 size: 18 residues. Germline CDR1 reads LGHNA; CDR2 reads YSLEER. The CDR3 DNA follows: TGCGCCAGCAGCCAAGAGTTGACAGCCAACTCCTATAATTCACCCCTCCACTTT. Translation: CASSQELTANSYNSPLHF.

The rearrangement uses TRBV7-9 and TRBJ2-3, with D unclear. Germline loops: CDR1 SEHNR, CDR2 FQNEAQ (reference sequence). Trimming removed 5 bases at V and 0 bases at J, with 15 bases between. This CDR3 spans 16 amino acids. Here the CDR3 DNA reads TGTGCCAGCAGCCCCCCACGGAGACTTAGCACAGATACGCAGTATTTT. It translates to CASSPPRRLSTDTQYF.

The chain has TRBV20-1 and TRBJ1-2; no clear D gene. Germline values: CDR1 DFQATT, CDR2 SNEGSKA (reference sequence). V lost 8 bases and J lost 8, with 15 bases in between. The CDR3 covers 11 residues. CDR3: CSTREQSGYTF. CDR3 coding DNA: TGCAGTACAAGGGAGCAATCGGGCTACACCTTC.

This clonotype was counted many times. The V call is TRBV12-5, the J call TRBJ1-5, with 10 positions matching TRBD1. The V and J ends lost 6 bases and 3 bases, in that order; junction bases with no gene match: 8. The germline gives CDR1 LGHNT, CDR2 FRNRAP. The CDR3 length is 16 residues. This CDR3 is CASGMGTGAVNQPQHF. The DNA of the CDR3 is TGTGCTAGTGGCATGGGGACAGGGGCGGTCAATCAGCCCCAGCATTTT.

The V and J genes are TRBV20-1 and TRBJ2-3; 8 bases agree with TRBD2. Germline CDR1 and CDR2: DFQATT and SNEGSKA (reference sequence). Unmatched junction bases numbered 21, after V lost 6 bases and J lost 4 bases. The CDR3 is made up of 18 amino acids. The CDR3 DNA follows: TGCAGTGCCGGAAAATTCGCCCCGGGACTAGTGGAGTCAGATACGCAGTATTTT. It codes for CSAGKFAPGLVESDTQYF.

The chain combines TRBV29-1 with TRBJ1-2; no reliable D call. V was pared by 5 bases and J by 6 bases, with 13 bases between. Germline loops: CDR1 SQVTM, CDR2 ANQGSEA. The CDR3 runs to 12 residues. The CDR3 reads CSVPGIMDGYTF. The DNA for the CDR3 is TGCAGCGTTCCCGGGATTATGGATGGCTACACCTTC.

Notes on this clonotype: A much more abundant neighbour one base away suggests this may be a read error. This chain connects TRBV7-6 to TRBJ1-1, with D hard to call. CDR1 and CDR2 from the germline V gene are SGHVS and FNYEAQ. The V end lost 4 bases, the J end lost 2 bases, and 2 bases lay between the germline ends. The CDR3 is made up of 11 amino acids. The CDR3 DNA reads TGTGCCAGCAGCTCAAACACTGAAGCTTTCTTT. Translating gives CASSSNTEAFF.

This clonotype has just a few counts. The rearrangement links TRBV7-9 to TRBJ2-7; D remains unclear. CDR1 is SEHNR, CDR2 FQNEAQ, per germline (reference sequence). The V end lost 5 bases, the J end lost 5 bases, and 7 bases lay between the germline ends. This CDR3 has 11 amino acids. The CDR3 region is CASSQSDEQYF. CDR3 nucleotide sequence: TGTGCCAGCAGCCAGTCAGACGAGCAGTACTTC.

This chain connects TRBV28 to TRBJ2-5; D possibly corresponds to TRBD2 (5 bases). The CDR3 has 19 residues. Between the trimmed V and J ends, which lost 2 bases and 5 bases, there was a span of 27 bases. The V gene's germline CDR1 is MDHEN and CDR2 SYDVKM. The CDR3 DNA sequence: TGTGCCAGCAGTTTACGAAACGGGCTAGCTTCGGTGAGGCAGGAGACCCAGTACTTC. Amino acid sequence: CASSLRNGLASVRQETQYF.

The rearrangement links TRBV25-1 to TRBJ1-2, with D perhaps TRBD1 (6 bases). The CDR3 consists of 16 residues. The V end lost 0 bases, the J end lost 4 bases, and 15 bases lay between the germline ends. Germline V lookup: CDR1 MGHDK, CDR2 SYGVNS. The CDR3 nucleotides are TGTGCCAGCAGTGAATACTTCCCCCGGGACACCTATGGCTACACCTTC. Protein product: CASSEYFPRDTYGYTF.

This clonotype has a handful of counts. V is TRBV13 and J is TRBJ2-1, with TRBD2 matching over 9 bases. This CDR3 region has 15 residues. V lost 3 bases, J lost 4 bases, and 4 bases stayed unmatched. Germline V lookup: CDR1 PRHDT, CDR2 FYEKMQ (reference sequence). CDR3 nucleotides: TGTGCCAGCAGCTTGACTAGCGGACAGTACAATGAGCAGTTCTTC. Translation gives CASSLTSGQYNEQFF.